This T cell receptor beta chain is from a study of OX40 agonist ivuxolimab in advanced cancers. General notes on the study: Ivuxolimab was an agonistic, fully human IgG2 monoclonal antibody directed against OX40 (CD134), a costimulatory receptor. Partial responses occurred in three dose-escalation patients, of whom one had hepatocellular carcinoma and two had cutaneous melanoma. Prior anti-PD-1, anti-PD-L1 or anti-CTLA-4 therapy was permitted, and less than 45% of dose-escalation patients had received checkpoint inhibitors. In the dose-escalation cohort, approximately 82% of patients were male, and the mean age was approximately 64 years, with a range of about 23 to 90. Intravenous ivuxolimab was administered to patients every 2 weeks at six dose levels: 0.01, 0.1, 0.3, 1.5, 3 and 10 mg/kg. Of the roughly 53 patients in dose escalation, some 19 had hepatocellular carcinoma, roughly 15 had melanoma, 9 had renal cell carcinoma and 9 had head and neck cancer. The paper describes the monotherapy dose-escalation part (N ≈ 51 patients) of the phase I trial of ivuxolimab. Peripheral TCRbeta sequencing was intended to test whether TCR sequence diversity was altered and clonal T-cell expansion was caused by ivuxolimab. General study outcomes and caveats: After ivuxolimab, expanded clones were on average more numerous among CD8+ T cells than among CD4+ T cells. In partial responders in the 0.1-3.0 mg/kg groups, normalized peripheral clonal expansion was found to be among the lowest, especially among CD8+ T cells. Low levels of normalized T-cell clonal expansion were also seen in some patients who did not respond. Antigen specificity was not determined for the clonally expanded peripheral T cells. Clonal expansion of both CD4+ and CD8+ blood T cells was observed from baseline to week 6 at doses 0.1 to 3.0 mg/kg.

This clone has a handful of counts. Its antigen has not been determined. Per-base quality was not reported, and no clone a single base away is much larger than it. Genomic DNA was isolated from the sorted cells so that the TCRbeta CDR3 region could be sequenced. TCRbeta CDR3 regions were sequenced using the immunoSEQ Assay. The table comes from immuneACCESS by way of TCRdb, which keeps in-frame sequences with V and J called. Part of the clones is missing from these tables; in studies checked, under half for an unresolved V gene and the rest for unknown reasons. In all, the sample holds some 50,000 clones, and about 90% of those were seen once. 50% to 60% of the sample is held by the ten biggest clonotypes. The cysteine opens and the phenylalanine closes a CDR3 of 15 amino acids. Just the 45-base CDR3 DNA is kept, in frame starting at base 1. Trimming leaves V shorter by 5 bases and J shorter by 3 bases, with the junction holding 10 bases beyond the gene matches. The germline V gene encodes CDR1 SGHRS and CDR2 YFSETQ.

The trial excluded patients who had a history of autoimmune disease or who were on systemic immunosuppression. Peripheral blood for TCR sequencing was drawn from every dose cohort at baseline, at cycle 4 day 1 and at cycle 7 day 1. The samples were drawn from a first-in-human, open-label, multicenter phase I dose-escalation trial of ivuxolimab. Adults with locally advanced or metastatic melanoma, renal cell, hepatocellular, or head and neck squamous cell carcinoma were enrolled in the trial. Before TCR sequencing, CD4+ and CD8+ T cells were separately sorted from peripheral blood. This clonotype was sampled from an adult with an advanced solid tumor such as melanoma, head and neck, liver or kidney cancer. The V gene is TRBV5-1 and the J gene is TRBJ1-2, and 7 bases in between align with TRBD1. The material was CD4+ or CD8+ T cells sorted from blood, obtained in a trial of the OX40 agonist ivuxolimab. The DNA sequence is TGCGCCAGCAGACCGTCGACAGGGATGGACTATGGCTACACCTTC. Its translation reads: CASRPSTGMDYGYTF.